This T cell receptor beta chain was obtained from a study of blood T cell repertoires in COVID-19. Per the original data handling: Reference gene primer amplification yielded estimated nucleated cell counts. Method: immunoSEQ multiplex PCR; TCRdb's copy keeps in-frame clones and lacks some. That table gives V, J and clone size, and the DNA gave D and trimming. Altogether roughly 81,000 clones are present, around 83% being singletons, with the ten largest covering approximately 39%. The CDR3 is 12 amino acids. V lost 3 bases to trimming and J lost 9 bases, with 12 bases between them. Germline CDR1 is DFQATT and CDR2 is SNEGSKA (reference sequence).

The TCR sequence derives from a man at least 80 years old with active or convalescent COVID-19. V gene TRBV20-1 combines with J gene TRBJ1-5; D gene uncertain. Material for sequencing was peripheral blood. The CDR3 loop is CSASSQAMPQHF. Here the CDR3 DNA reads TGCAGTGCTAGTTCGCAGGCAATGCCCCAGCATTTT.